This TCR beta chain is from a study of blood T cells in healthy people across ages (dated by TCRdb to the mid-2010s). Concerning the study at large: In model experiments, roughly one uniquely barcoded TCR beta cDNA molecule per two T cells was captured by template switching. To track age-related changes in TCR beta repertoire diversity, the study relied on deep sequencing normalized with unique cDNA molecular identifiers. The donors were split into four age groups: young (average 16 years), middle-aged (around 37), aged (around 67) and long-lived (under 85). To avoid experimental bias, donors of different ages were randomly spread across the sequencing lanes. Using the same blood draw, the study looked at two additional independent replicas of 1 million unique cDNA reads for two donors, one aged 18 to 30 and the other aged 80 or older.

Library creation used 5' RACE. The listed sequencing device is Illumina HiSeq 2500. A second 7 to 11 cycle PCR used a sample-barcoded 5' primer and a J-beta primer mix. A unique molecular identifier was introduced onto each TCR beta cDNA molecule by a template-switch 5' adaptor carrying 12 random nucleotides. Each sample yielded at least 3 million CDR3-containing paired-end reads. First-strand cDNA synthesis was performed from all RNA using the Mint cDNA synthesis kit, with priming by a TRBC-specific oligonucleotide. All cDNA was treated with uracil-DNA glycosylase and then went through a first 18-cycle PCR with the universal primers M1SS and BC2_uni_R. The authors processed their data as follows. Each sample was normalized by randomly selecting 1 million high-quality reads, each carrying a distinct molecular identifier. Instead of being binned into consensus sequences, reads with shared molecular identifiers were discarded. MiTCR, run with a Q25 quality threshold and the strictest error-elimination algorithm, handled CDR3 identification, clonotype clustering and error correction. A nonparametric unseen species model using Euler transformation provided a lower-bound estimate of total TCR beta diversity. TCRdb reprocessed the public reads (quality trimming at Q25 with fastp, clone calling with MiXCR) and kept in-frame beta chains. Identical CDR3 protein sequences are pooled into one entry, listed with their most common genes and DNA. What appears here as the V and J calls and clone size reflects TCRdb's work, not the paper's. The sample yields roughly 1.5 million distinct CDR3 sequences; approximately 43% were counted once. The leading ten clones occupy approximately 4% of the sample.

Including cysteine and phenylalanine, the CDR3 has 13 amino acids. Only CDR3 DNA remains: 39 bases, in frame from the first base. The CDR1 and CDR2 encoded by the germline V gene are MGHDK and SYGVNS. V sheds 2 bases and J sheds 5 bases, leaving 7 bases between their ends. Overall study results and their limits: Estimates of total diversity based on one million sequenced T cells were considered lower bounds and underestimates. As age increased, observed TCR beta diversity per million T cells dropped in a roughly linear way, and a significant reduction was already evident by age 40. Because profiling used bulk unsorted PBMCs, naive and antigen-experienced compartments could not be compared conclusively. The percentage of naive T cells measured by flow cytometry correlated strongly with observed TCR beta diversity. Compared with the aged group, more naive CD4+ T cells, fewer expanded clones and increased TCR diversity were shown by the long-lived group, suggesting age selection. The CMV infection status of donors was not known, potentially confounding age-related changes in expanded clonotypes.

This clonotype was counted between two and nine times. Its antigen is still unknown. Base-call qualities are not available, and no considerably larger clone is one nucleotide away. Donors were 40 or so systemically healthy Caucasian individuals from Russia aged roughly 6 to 90 years. Each donor gave around 9.8 milliliters of peripheral blood, collected into EDTA-treated Vacutainer tubes. Ficoll-Paque density-gradient centrifugation was used to isolate PBMCs, with at least 6 million per sample. Trizol reagent was used to extract total RNA from PBMCs, with at least 6 micrograms per sample. Naive CD45RAhigh/CD27high T cell percentages were measured by flow cytometry on a PBMC aliquot from every donor.

The chain links TRBV25-1 with TRBJ1-5; the D gene is not confidently resolved. The sequence was collected from a woman aged 18-29 years in good health. Input material: blood. The CDR3 loop reads CASSEVGDQPQHF. The DNA sequence is given as TGTGCCAGCAGTGAAGTTGGGGATCAGCCCCAGCATTTT.